This T cell receptor beta chain was captured by sequencing in a study of T cell changes during pregnancy in multiple sclerosis (dated by TCRdb to 2018 to 2020). In terms of the full investigation: The study examined how the T cell repertoire changed over the course of pregnancy in women with multiple sclerosis.

About this clone itself: What this receptor recognizes is not known. Qualities for individual bases were not recorded, and no much larger clone is one base off.

The germline V gene gives CDR1 as MDHEN and CDR2 as SYDVKM. Trimming accounts for 10 bases at V and 2 bases at J, while the number of junction bases matched to no gene is 7. The CDR3 starts with the cysteine, ends with the phenylalanine, and has 13 residues. Here the CDR3 DNA is all that survives: 39 bases in frame from base 1. Libraries were constructed by the immunoSEQ multiplex PCR assay. TCRdb's version of the immuneACCESS table is confined to in-frame rearrangements and falls short of the full clone set. An unresolved V gene accounts for under half of the shortfall where checked; the remainder is of unknown origin. In this sample the table shows around 80,000 clones, roughly nine tenths of which occur a single time. Around 3% of the sample is in the top ten clones.

Sample: peripheral blood, taken before pregnancy. The receptor was derived from a female donor with multiple sclerosis, enrolled in a pregnancy study. The chain employs TRBV28 and TRBJ1-2; TRBD1 aligns with 7 central bases. The nucleotides read TGTGCCAACCAAGACAGGGTGAACTATGGCTACACCTTC. This codes for CANQDRVNYGYTF.